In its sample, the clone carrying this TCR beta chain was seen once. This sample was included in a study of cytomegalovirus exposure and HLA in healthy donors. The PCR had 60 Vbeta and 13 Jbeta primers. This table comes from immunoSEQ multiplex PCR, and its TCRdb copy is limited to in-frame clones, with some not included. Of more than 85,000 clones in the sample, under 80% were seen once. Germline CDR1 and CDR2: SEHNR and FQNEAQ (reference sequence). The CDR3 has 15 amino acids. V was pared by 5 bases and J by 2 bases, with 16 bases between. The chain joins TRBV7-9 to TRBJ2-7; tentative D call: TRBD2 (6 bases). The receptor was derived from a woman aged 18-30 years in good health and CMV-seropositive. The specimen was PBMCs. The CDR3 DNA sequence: TGTGCCAGCAGCCCTCCGGGCGGGGCGCCCTACGAGCAGTACTTC. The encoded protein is CASSPPGGAPYEQYF.